The clone carrying this T cell receptor beta chain was observed at least ten times. This sample stems from a study of CD8 T cells in ankylosing spondylitis. TCRdb redid the calling of the 5' RACE reads with MiXCR, one entry per CDR3 protein. The sample carries 100,000 to 150,000 distinct CDR3 sequences, approximately 9.9% recorded once. This TCR was recovered from a male donor with ankylosing spondylitis or in good health (not recorded which). Sequencing used blood, either unsorted or a sorted T cell fraction (not recorded which).

DNA for the CDR3: TGCGCCAGCAGTGACCCCCACAATGAGCAGTTCTTC. This encodes CASSDPHNEQFF. The rearrangement uses TRBV10-2 and TRBJ2-1, with D hard to call. The CDR3 is 12 residues long. Germline CDR1 WSHSY, CDR2 SAAADI. V was trimmed by 3 bases and J by 5 bases, leaving 5 bases between them.